The 10 T cell receptor beta chains below all came from one sample that was sequenced in a study of blood T cell repertoires in COVID-19 (dated by TCRdb to about 2020). The library was generated by the immunoSEQ multiplex PCR assay. As stored in TCRdb, this immuneACCESS dataset retains in-frame rearrangements with V and J assigned. A fraction of the clones does not appear; measured against another copy, unresolved V genes explain less than half of the discrepancy, and the remainder lacks a known reason. In all, the sample holds under 200,000 clones, and 70% to 90% of those were seen once. Roughly 8% of the sample lies in the top ten. Material: peripheral blood. These receptors all stem from a man aged 40-55 years who had recovered from COVID-19.

The CDR3 loop reads CASSLSYLAGDGYEQYF. As DNA, the CDR3 is TGTGCCAGCAGCTTGAGTTACCTAGCGGGAGATGGCTACGAGCAGTACTTC. The chain combines TRBV7-2 with TRBJ2-7; 10 bases agree with TRBD2. The germline V gene has CDR1 SGHTA and CDR2 FQGNSA. V lost 3 bases and J lost 3; bases outside the gene matches: 11. CDR3 length: 17 amino acids.

V is TRBV5-1 and J is TRBJ2-5; D remains unclear. The V end was cut by 0 bases, the J end by 3 bases, with 6 bases between. The germline V gene encodes CDR1 SGHRS and CDR2 YFSETQ. The CDR3 covers 13 residues. In DNA form, the CDR3 reads TGCGCCAGCAGCTTGGTTTCGGAAGAGACCCAGTACTTC. Its protein is CASSLVSEETQYF.

The V and J genes are TRBV28 and TRBJ2-2; perhaps TRBD2 as D (6 bases). Trimming removed 4 bases from V and 7 bases from J, with 10 bases in between. The CDR3 totals 13 residues. Germline-derived CDR1 and CDR2 are MDHEN and SYDVKM. The CDR3 DNA reads TGTGCCAGCAGTTCCAGGGAGGACGGGGAGCTGTTTTTT. Residues: CASSSREDGELFF.

V is TRBV7-3 and J is TRBJ2-2; 12 bases match TRBD2. The CDR3 consists of 17 residues. V shed 4 bases, J shed 5 bases, and the junction held 8 bases outside the gene matches. CDR1 and CDR2 from the germline V gene are SGHTA and FQGTGA. Here the CDR3 reads CASSSRLAGVKTGELFF. For the CDR3, the DNA is TGTGCCAGCAGCTCCCGACTAGCGGGAGTTAAAACCGGGGAGCTGTTTTTT.

This chain links TRBV7-9 with TRBJ1-1; TRBD1 agrees at 7 bases. Looked up from germline, CDR1 is SEHNR and CDR2 is FQNEAQ (reference sequence). V dropped 1 base and J dropped 0; count of bases not matched to a gene: 2. The CDR3 is 15 residues long. The DNA for the CDR3 is TGTGCCAGCAGCTTAGGACAGGGAGTGAACACTGAAGCTTTCTTT. Its translation: CASSLGQGVNTEAFF.

The chain carries TRBV7-8 and TRBJ1-5; the match to TRBD1 covers 9 bases. Germline assignment: CDR1 SGHVS and CDR2 FQNEAQ. V was clipped by 5 bases and J by 7 bases; unmatched bases: 9. The CDR3 runs to 15 residues. The CDR3 DNA reads TGTGCCAGCAGCGATGGACAGGGGTCAGGGCAGCCCCAGCATTTT. This codes for CASSDGQGSGQPQHF.

V and J are TRBV27 and TRBJ1-6; 7 bases agree with TRBD1. V was clipped by 2 bases and J by 2 bases; unmatched bases: 9. CDR1 is MNHEY and CDR2 is SMNVEV in the germline V gene (reference sequence). This CDR3 has 18 amino acids. The CDR3 here is CASSLTRGQRPYNSPLHF. CDR3 in DNA: TGTGCCAGCAGTTTAACCAGGGGACAGAGGCCCTATAATTCACCCCTCCACTTT.

J is TRBJ2-7 and V is TRBV9, with D possibly TRBD2 on 6 matching bases. Trimming stripped 3 bases from V and 4 bases from J, with 17 bases between. The CDR3 covers 15 residues. Germline CDR1 is SGDLS and CDR2 is YYNGEE. This CDR3 reads CASSAGLNPQYEQYF. In DNA, the CDR3 is TGTGCCAGCAGCGCGGGACTGAATCCCCAGTACGAGCAGTACTTC.

The chain recombines TRBV9 with TRBJ2-1; D is unresolved. The CDR3 covers 14 residues. Trimming shortened V by 2 bases and J by 0 bases, and 6 bases separated the two germline ends. Germline values: CDR1 SGDLS, CDR2 YYNGEE. The CDR3 DNA reads TGTGCCAGCAGCGTTGGTAGCTCCTACAATGAGCAGTTCTTC. Protein sequence: CASSVGSSYNEQFF.

The chain links TRBV5-4 to TRBJ1-5, with 8 bases identical to TRBD1. The CDR3 spans 14 residues. Germline loops: CDR1 SGHNT, CDR2 YYREEE (reference sequence). V lost 7 bases to trimming and J lost 1 base; unmatched junction nucleotides: 4. In nucleotides, the CDR3 is TGTGCCAGCCAGCGACAGGGGAGCAATCAGCCCCAGCATTTT. It is translated as CASQRQGSNQPQHF.